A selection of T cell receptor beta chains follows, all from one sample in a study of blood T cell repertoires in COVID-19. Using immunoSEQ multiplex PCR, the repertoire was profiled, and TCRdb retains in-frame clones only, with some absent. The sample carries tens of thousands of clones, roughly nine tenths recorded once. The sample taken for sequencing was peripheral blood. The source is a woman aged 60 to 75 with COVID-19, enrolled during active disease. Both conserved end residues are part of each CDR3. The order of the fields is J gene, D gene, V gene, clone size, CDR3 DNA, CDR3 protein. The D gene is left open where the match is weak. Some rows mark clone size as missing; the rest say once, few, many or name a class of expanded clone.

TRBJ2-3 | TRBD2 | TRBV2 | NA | TGTGCCAGCAGGCGGGAGGGCCGCCCAGATACGCAGTATTTT | CASRREGRPDTQYF
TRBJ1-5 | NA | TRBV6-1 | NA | TGTGCCAGCAGTGAACTTGAGCCCCAGCATTTT | CASSELEPQHF
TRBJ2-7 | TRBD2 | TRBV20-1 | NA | TGCAGTGCTAGTGCCGGACTAGCGGGATCCACGTACGAGCAGTACTTC | CSASAGLAGSTYEQYF
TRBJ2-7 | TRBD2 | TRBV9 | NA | TGTGCCAGCGGCTCCGGGGGGATAGGTCAAGGCGAGCAGTACTTC | CASGSGGIGQGEQYF
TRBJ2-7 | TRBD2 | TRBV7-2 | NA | TGTGCCAGCAGCACCGGGACTAGCGGGAGGAGAGCGTACGAGCAGTACTTC | CASSTGTSGRRAYEQYF
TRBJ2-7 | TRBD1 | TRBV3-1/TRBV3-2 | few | TGTGCCAGCAGCTATAAATCGACAGGGCTTTCCACCTACGAGCAGTACTTC | CASSYKSTGLSTYEQYF
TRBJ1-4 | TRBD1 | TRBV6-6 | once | TGTGCCAGCAAGACAGGGGCTAATGAAAAACTGTTTTTT | CASKTGANEKLFF
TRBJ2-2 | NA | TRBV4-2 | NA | TGTGCCAGCAGCCAAGTATCAGGGGCGGACCTGAACACCGGGGAGCTGTTTTTT | CASSQVSGADLNTGELFF
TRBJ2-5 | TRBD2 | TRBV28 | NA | TGTGCCAGCAGTTTAGGTACTAGCGGGTACCAAGAGACCCAGTACTTC | CASSLGTSGYQETQYF
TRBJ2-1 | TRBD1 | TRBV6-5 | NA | TGTCAGGGACAGCTATACAATGAGCAGTTCTTC | CQGQLYNEQFF
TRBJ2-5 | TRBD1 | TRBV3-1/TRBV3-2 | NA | TGTGCCAGCAGCAGGACAGGGGTTGGGGAGACCCAGTACTTC | CASSRTGVGETQYF
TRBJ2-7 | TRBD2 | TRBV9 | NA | TGTGCCAGCAGCGTAGAGCCAGCGGGAGGGCCAGACGAGCAGTACTTC | CASSVEPAGGPDEQYF
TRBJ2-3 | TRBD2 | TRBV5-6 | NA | TGTGCCAGCAGCCGGACTAGCGGGATCCAAGATACGCAGTATTTT | CASSRTSGIQDTQYF
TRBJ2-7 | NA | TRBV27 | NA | TGTGCCAGCGGTCCACTCGAGCAGTACTTC | CASGPLEQYF
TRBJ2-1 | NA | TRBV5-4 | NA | TGTGCCAGCAGCTTCCGTCAGAGGGATGAGCAGTTCTTC | CASSFRQRDEQFF
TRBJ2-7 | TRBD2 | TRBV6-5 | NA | TGTGCCAGCAGTTACTCCGCTAGCGGGGTCTACGAGCAGTACTTC | CASSYSASGVYEQYF
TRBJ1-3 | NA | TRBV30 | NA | TGTGCCTGGAGTGTAGAGGCCTCCTCTGGAAACACCATATATTTT | CAWSVEASSGNTIYF
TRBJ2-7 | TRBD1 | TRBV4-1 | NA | TGCGCCAGCAGCCAAGTCCCCGGGACAGGGGTGTACGAGCAGTACTTC | CASSQVPGTGVYEQYF
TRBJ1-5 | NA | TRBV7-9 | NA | TGTGCCAGCAGCTTAGGGACAGAGTGGCGCAATCAGCCCCAGCATTTT | CASSLGTEWRNQPQHF
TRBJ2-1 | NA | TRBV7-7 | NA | TGTGCTAGCAGCTCAAACCCCCAGTTATACAATGAGCAGTTCTTC | CASSSNPQLYNEQFF
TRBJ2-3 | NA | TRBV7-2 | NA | TGTGCCAGCAGCTTAAGGGGTTCTAGCACAGATACGCAGTATTTT | CASSLRGSSTDTQYF
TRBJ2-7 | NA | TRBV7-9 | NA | TGTGCCAGCAGCTTAGTGGGGGGTCTGAGCGAGCAGTACTTC | CASSLVGGLSEQYF
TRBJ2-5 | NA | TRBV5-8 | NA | TGTGCCAGCAGCTTTGGTTACAGCCAAGAGACCCAGTACTTC | CASSFGYSQETQYF
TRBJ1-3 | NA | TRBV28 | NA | TGTGCCAGCAGGGCAGGTGGCTTTTCTGGAAACACCATATATTTT | CASRAGGFSGNTIYF
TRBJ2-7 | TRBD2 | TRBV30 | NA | TGTGCCTGGAATGGGGTAGCGGGAGGCCCGGTATGGTACTTC | CAWNGVAGGPVWYF
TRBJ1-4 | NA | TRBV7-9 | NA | TGTGCCAGCAGCTTCGGGGGAGCAACTAATGAAAAACTGTTTTTT | CASSFGGATNEKLFF
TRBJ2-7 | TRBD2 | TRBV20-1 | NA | TGCAGTGCTAGTCCGCTAGCGGGAGCATCCTACGAGCAGTACTTC | CSASPLAGASYEQYF
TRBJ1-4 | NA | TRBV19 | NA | TGTGCCAGTAGTATAGACGGTGAAAAACTGTTTTTT | CASSIDGEKLFF
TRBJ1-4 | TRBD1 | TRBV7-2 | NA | TGTGCCAGCAGCTTACGGGGACAGGTTAATGAAAAACTGTTTTTT | CASSLRGQVNEKLFF
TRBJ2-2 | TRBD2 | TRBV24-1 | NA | TGTGCCACCAGTGACCCCCGGACTAGCGGAAACACCGGGGAGCTGTTTTTT | CATSDPRTSGNTGELFF
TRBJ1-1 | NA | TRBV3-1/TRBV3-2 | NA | TGTGCCAGCAGCCAAAATATGAACACTGAAGCTTTCTTT | CASSQNMNTEAFF